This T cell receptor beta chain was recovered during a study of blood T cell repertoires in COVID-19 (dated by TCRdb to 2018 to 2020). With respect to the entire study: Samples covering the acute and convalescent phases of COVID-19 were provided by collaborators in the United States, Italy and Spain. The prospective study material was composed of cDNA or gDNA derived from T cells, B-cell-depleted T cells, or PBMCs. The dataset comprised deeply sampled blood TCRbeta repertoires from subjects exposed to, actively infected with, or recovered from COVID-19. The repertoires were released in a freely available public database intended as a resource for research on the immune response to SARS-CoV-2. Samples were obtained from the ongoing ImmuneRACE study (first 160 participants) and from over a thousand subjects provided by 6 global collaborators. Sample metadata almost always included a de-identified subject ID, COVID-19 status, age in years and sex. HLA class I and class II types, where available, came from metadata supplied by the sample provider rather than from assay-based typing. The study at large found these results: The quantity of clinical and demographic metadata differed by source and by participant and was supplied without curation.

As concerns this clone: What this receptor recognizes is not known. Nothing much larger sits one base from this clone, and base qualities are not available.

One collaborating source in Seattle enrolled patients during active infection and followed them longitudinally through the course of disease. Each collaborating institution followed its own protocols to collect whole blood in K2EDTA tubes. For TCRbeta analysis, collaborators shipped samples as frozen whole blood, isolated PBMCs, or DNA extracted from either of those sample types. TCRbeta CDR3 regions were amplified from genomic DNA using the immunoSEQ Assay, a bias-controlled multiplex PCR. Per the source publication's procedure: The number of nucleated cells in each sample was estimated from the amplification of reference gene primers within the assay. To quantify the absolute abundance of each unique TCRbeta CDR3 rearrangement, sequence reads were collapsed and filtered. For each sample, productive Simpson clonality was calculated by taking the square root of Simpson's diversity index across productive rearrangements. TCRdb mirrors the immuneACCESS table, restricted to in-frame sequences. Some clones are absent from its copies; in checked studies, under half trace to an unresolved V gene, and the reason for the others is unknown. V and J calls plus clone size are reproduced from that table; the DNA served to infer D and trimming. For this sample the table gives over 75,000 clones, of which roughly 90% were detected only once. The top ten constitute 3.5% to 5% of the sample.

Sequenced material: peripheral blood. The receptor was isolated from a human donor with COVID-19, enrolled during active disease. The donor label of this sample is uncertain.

In nucleotide form, the sequence is TGCGCCAGTGGACTAGCGGGACCTTCCTACAATGAGCAGTTCTTC. This yields the protein CASGLAGPSYNEQFF. Rearrangement joined TRBV5-1 to TRBJ2-1, with 12 junctional bases fitting TRBD2. Spanning cysteine to phenylalanine, the CDR3 consists of 15 amino acids. Of all the DNA, just the CDR3 is kept, 45 bases in frame from base 1. Reading the germline V gene gives CDR1 SGHRS and CDR2 YFSETQ. Unmatched junction bases come to 4, with V trimmed by 8 bases and J by 1 base.